The 6 T cell receptor beta chains below were found in one sample sequenced in a study of human T cells and chemical hapten exposure. MiXCR, applied by TCRdb to the RACE reads, yields one record per CDR3 protein. Of under 40,000 distinct CDR3 sequences detected, 5.5% to 7.5% appear once; the ten largest clones hold roughly 9.2%. The time point is: patch test 1, 2 weeks after DPC sensitization. The treatment denotes: therapeutic diphenylcyclopropenone sensitization with weekly scalp DPC. It was unfractionated whole blood from which total RNA was extracted. The sample in question was whole blood, obtained in connection with sensitization to the hapten diphenylcyclopropenone (DPC). These receptors were obtained from a woman aged 30 to 39 with alopecia areata. Some clones in this sample may be carry-over from other donors' samples.

The V call is TRBV12-3 or TRBV12-4, the J call TRBJ1-2; no firm D call. The CDR3 spans 15 residues. The V and J ends lost 2 bases and 4 bases respectively, with 14 bases between them. CDR3: CASSLRGVLSYGYTF. The CDR3 DNA follows: TGTGCCAGCAGTTTACGCGGGGTCTTGAGCTATGGCTACACCTTC.

This chain connects TRBV7-2 to TRBJ1-5, with 10 bases aligning to TRBD1. The CDR3 is 15 residues long. Germline lookup yields CDR1 SGHTA and CDR2 FQGNSA. V dropped 7 bases and J dropped 2; count of bases not matched to a gene: 5. CDR3 loop: CASTRQGAGNQPQHF. CDR3 nucleotide sequence: TGTGCCAGCACCCGACAGGGGGCCGGCAATCAGCCCCAGCATTTT.

This clonotype was picked up many times. The V call is TRBV2, the J call TRBJ1-6; TRBD1 matches at 8 bases. The CDR3 has 16 residues. Germline trimming cut 3 bases from V and 6 bases from J; bases unmatched to any gene: 7. Looked up from germline, CDR1 is SNHLY and CDR2 is FYNNEI. CDR3 region: CASSDQDRAGNSPLHF. The CDR3 bases are TGTGCCAGCAGTGACCAGGACAGGGCGGGTAATTCACCCCTCCACTTT. The full variable domain, with the rest looked up from reference TRBV2 and TRBJ1-6, is EPEVTQTPSHQVTQMGQEVILRCVPISNHLYFYWYRQILGQKVEFLVSFYNNEISEKSEIFDDQFSVERPDGSNFTLKIRSTKLEDSAMYFCASSDQDRAGNSPLHFGNGTRLTVT.

The CDR3: CASSLMGPGANVLTF. The CDR3 DNA reads TGCGCCAGCAGCTTGATGGGCCCTGGGGCCAACGTCCTGACTTTC. The chain carries TRBV5-1 and TRBJ2-6; D call uncertain. V was cut by 1 base and J by 2 bases, with 7 bases left in between. The CDR3 loop spans 15 amino acids. Germline assignment: CDR1 SGHRS and CDR2 YFSETQ.

At least ten counts were recorded for this clonotype. The V gene is TRBV18, the J gene TRBJ2-1; D tentatively reads TRBD1 or TRBD2 (7 bases each). This CDR3 region has 16 residues. Trimming took off 2 bases at V and 6 bases at J, with 17 bases between the two ends. Germline lookup yields CDR1 KGHSH and CDR2 LQKENI. The CDR3 DNA reads as TGTGCCAGCTCACCAGGGATACAGGGGAGGGTCAATGAGCAGTTCTTC. Protein: CASSPGIQGRVNEQFF.

The chain links TRBV7-2 to TRBJ1-1; D call uncertain. Germline V gene sequence: CDR1 SGHTA, CDR2 FQGNSA. The CDR3 length is 15 residues. Trimming cost V 5 bases and J 6 bases, with 19 bases left between them. The CDR3 is CASSAIGNPGAEAFF. DNA for the CDR3: TGTGCCAGCAGCGCCATTGGGAATCCGGGCGCTGAAGCTTTCTTT.